This T cell receptor (beta chain) is from a study of blood T cell repertoires in COVID-19. V dropped 1 base and J dropped 1; count of bases not matched to a gene: 6. Germline V gives CDR1 SGHAT, CDR2 FQNNGV. This CDR3 spans 18 amino acids. Sequencing was performed with immunoSEQ multiplex PCR; in TCRdb, only in-frame clones are kept and a portion is missing. The sample lists about 130,000 clones, almost 85% seen once, with under 15% in the top ten. This sequence joins TRBV11-2 and TRBJ2-1; 11 bases are shared with TRBD2. Material: peripheral blood. This TCR derives from a woman under 40 who had recovered from COVID-19. The CDR3 coding sequence is TGTGCCAGCAGCTTAGTATTGGTAGCGGGAGGGTCCTACAATGAGCAGTTCTTC. It specifies CASSLVLVAGGSYNEQFF.